The 10 T cell receptor beta chains below were found in one sample sequenced in a study of a mutant IDH1 vaccine in newly diagnosed glioma. As for time point: week 35, safety follow-up. Doses comprised 300 ug of mutant IDH1 20-mer peptide each, plus topical imiquimod. No antigen has been identified for these receptors. The method was immunoSEQ multiplex PCR; TCRdb's version includes in-frame clones alone and lacks a portion of them. There are 35,000 to 50,000 clones in the sample; around 83% occur only once, and 4.5% to 5.5% lies in the top ten. The specimen was PBMCs, collected from a glioma patient whose treatment included an IDH1 peptide vaccine. The receptors were gathered from a woman between 45 and 65 years old with glioma.

The chain joins TRBV18 to TRBJ2-2, with D perhaps assigned TRBD1 or TRBD2 (5 bases each). Germline-derived CDR1 and CDR2 are KGHSH and LQKENI. V lost 6 bases to trimming and J lost 6 bases, with 20 bases between them. The CDR3 is 16 residues long. CDR3 protein: CASSNYGARYAGELFF. CDR3 coding DNA: TGTGCCAGCTCCAACTACGGGGCGCGATACGCCGGGGAGCTGTTTTTT.

The gene calls are TRBV27 and TRBJ1-5; D ambiguous. This CDR3 comprises 11 residues. The V end lost 6 bases, the J end lost 1 base, and 1 base lay between the germline ends. The V gene's germline CDR1 is MNHEY and CDR2 SMNVEV (reference sequence). The CDR3 is CASRSNQPQHF. The CDR3 nucleotides are TGTGCCAGCAGAAGCAATCAGCCCCAGCATTTT.

The gene calls are TRBV5-4 and TRBJ1-2; TRBD1 aligns across 10 bases. The CDR3 runs to 16 residues. V lost 4 bases, J lost 4 bases, and 10 bases stayed unmatched. Per germline, CDR1 SGHNT and CDR2 YYREEE (reference sequence). The CDR3 DNA is TGTGCCAGCAGCGCAAGGGACAGGGGCCGGAGCTATGGCTACACCTTC. Translated: CASSARDRGRSYGYTF.

The chain is built from TRBV21-1 and TRBJ1-5. TRBV21-1 is a pseudogene locus. The CDR3 is made up of 22 amino acids. As DNA, the CDR3 is TGTGCCAGCAGCAAAGCACTCAGGGAGGGACGTACTTTGCGGCGGGGCAATCAGCCCCAGCATTTT. This translates into CASSKALREGRTLRRGNQPQHF.

The chain carries TRBV13 and TRBJ1-2, with TRBD1 matching 12 bases. Germline-derived CDR1 and CDR2 are PRHDT and FYEKMQ (reference sequence). CDR3 length equals 17 residues. J lost 2 bases, V lost 4 bases, and 8 bases had no gene match. CDR3 DNA sequence: TGTGCCAGCAGCTCCGGGACAGGGGGCGCGCGGAACTATGGCTACACCTTC. Amino acid sequence: CASSSGTGGARNYGYTF.

The chain uses TRBV6-6 and TRBJ2-1, with 9 positions matching TRBD2. J lost 5 bases, V lost 6 bases, and 5 bases had no gene match. CDR3 size: 14 residues. Germline CDR1 reads MNHNY; CDR2 reads SVGAGI (reference sequence). The CDR3 spells CASRGGGDNNEQFF. The CDR3 DNA is TGTGCCAGCAGGGGCGGGGGGGATAACAATGAGCAGTTCTTC.

The CDR3 protein is CASSLRGGEYEQYF. CDR3 in DNA: TGTGCCAGCAGTTTAAGGGGGGGAGAGTACGAGCAGTACTTC. This chain uses TRBV27 with TRBJ2-7; TRBD2 is a possible D gene (7 bases). From germline, CDR1 is MNHEY and CDR2 SMNVEV (reference sequence). V lost 2 bases to trimming and J lost 4 bases, with 12 bases between them. The CDR3 is made up of 14 amino acids.

The chain carries TRBV2 and TRBJ1-6; no clear D gene. Germline CDR1 reads SNHLY; CDR2 reads FYNNEI. Trimming took 4 bases from V and 6 from J, leaving 19 bases between them. The CDR3 extends over 17 amino acids. CDR3 residues: CASSGDSGPLINSPLHF. The CDR3 coding sequence is TGTGCCAGCAGTGGGGATTCCGGACCCCTCATTAATTCACCCCTCCACTTT.

This clone was picked up one time. The J gene is TRBJ1-4, the V gene TRBV2; D perhaps matches TRBD1 (5 bases). CDR1 is SNHLY and CDR2 is FYNNEI in the germline V gene. This CDR3 region has 13 residues. Trimming shortened V by 7 bases and J by 2 bases, and 8 bases separated the two germline ends. This CDR3 is CASTGGTNEKLFF. The CDR3 DNA reads TGTGCCAGCACCGGGGGGACTAATGAAAAACTGTTTTTT.

This chain connects TRBV18 to TRBJ2-7, with D possibly being TRBD2 (6 bases). With 6 bases removed from V and 3 bases from J, the gap between germline ends came to 21 bases. The germline CDR1 and CDR2 sequences are KGHSH and LQKENI. This CDR3 is 16 amino acids long. CDR3 DNA: TGTGCCAGCTCCGCCGGGGCAGGGACTTTAAACTACGAGCAGTACTTC. Protein: CASSAGAGTLNYEQYF.